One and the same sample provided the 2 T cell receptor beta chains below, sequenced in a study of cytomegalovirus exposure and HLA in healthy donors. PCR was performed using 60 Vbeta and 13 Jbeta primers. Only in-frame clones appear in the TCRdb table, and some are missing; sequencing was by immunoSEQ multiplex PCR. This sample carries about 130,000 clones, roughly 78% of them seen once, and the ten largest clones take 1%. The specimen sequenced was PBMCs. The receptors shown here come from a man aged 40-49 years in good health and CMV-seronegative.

CDR3 in amino acids: CASSPSGEAFF. The CDR3 bases are TGTGCCAGCAGCCCCTCGGGGGAAGCTTTCTTT. The chain combines TRBV7-9 with TRBJ1-1; D gene unclear. Germline V gene sequence: CDR1 SEHNR, CDR2 FQNEAQ (reference sequence). Deletions cut 5 bases from V and 8 bases from J, with 9 bases between. The CDR3 has 11 amino acids.

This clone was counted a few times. The CDR3 coding sequence is TGCGCCAGCAGCGAAGGACTAGCGGGAGCCAATGAGCAGTTCTTC. It translates to CASSEGLAGANEQFF. The V and J genes are TRBV5-1 and TRBJ2-1; 13 bases align to TRBD2. This CDR3 has 15 amino acids. The junction had 4 bases not matched to a gene; V was cut back by 4 bases and J by 6 bases. Germline V gene data show CDR1 as SGHRS and CDR2 as YFSETQ.